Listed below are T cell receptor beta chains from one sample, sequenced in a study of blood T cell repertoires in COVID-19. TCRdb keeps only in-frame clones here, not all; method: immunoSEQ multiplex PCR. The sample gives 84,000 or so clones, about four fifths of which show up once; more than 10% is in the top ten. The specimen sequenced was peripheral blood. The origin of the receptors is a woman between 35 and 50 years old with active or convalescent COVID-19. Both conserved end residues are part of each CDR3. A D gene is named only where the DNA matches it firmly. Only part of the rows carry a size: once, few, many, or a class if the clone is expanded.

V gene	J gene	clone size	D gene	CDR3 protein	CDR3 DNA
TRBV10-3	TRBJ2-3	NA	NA	CAISESAAGHTQYF	TGTGCCATCAGTGAGTCTGCAGCGGGTCATACGCAGTATTTT
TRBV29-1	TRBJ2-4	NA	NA	CSVELLAKNIQYF	TGCAGCGTTGAGCTATTAGCCAAAAACATTCAGTACTTC
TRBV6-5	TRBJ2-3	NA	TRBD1	CASSYRGGGDTQYF	TGTGCCAGCAGTTACAGAGGGGGCGGAGATACGCAGTATTTT
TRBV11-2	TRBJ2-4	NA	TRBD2	CTSSSLGVAGTDIQYF	TGTACCAGCAGCTCCCTTGGGGTAGCGGGAACGGACATTCAGTACTTC
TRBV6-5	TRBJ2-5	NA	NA	CAATQGLLETQYF	TGTGCCGCCACCCAGGGGCTCTTAGAGACCCAGTACTTC
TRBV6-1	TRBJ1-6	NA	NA	CASSEITGRTPLHF	TGTGCCAGCAGTGAAATAACAGGGAGAACACCCCTCCACTTT
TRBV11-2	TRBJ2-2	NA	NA	CASSLVGSRLLTGELFF	TGTGCCAGCAGCTTAGTTGGTTCGCGACTTCTAACCGGGGAGCTGTTTTTT
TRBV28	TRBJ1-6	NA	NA	CASRRSGSPLHF	TGTGCCAGCAGGAGGTCTGGTTCACCCCTCCACTTT
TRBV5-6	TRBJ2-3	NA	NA	CASSSLRDTDTQYF	TGTGCCAGCAGCTCTCTGCGGGACACAGATACGCAGTATTTT
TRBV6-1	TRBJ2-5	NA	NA	CASSEWLGGQETQYF	TGTGCCAGCAGTGAATGGCTAGGGGGCCAAGAGACCCAGTACTTC
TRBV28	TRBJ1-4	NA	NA	CASSPTGAGNEKLFF	TGTGCCAGCAGTCCGACAGGTGCTGGAAATGAAAAACTGTTTTTT
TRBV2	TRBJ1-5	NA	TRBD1	CASERSDRGFQPQHF	TGTGCCAGCGAGAGGAGTGACAGGGGCTTTCAGCCCCAGCATTTT
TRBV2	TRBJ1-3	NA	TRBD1	CASSKQGDTIYF	TGTGCCAGCAGTAAACAGGGGGACACCATATATTTT
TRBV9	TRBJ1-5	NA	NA	CASSEGRGAPHQPQHF	TGTGCCAGCAGCGAGGGGAGGGGGGCGCCCCATCAGCCCCAGCATTTT
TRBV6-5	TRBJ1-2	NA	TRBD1	CASRPGTGANYGYTF	TGTGCCAGCAGGCCCGGGACAGGGGCTAACTATGGCTACACCTTC
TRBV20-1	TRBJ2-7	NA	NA	CSASNLATYEQYF	TGCAGTGCTAGTAATCTAGCTACCTACGAGCAGTACTTC
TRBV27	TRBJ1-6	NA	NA	CATSRRGSSGYNSPLHF	TGTGCCACCTCCCGGAGAGGATCGAGTGGCTATAATTCACCCCTCCACTTT
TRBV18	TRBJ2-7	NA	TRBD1	CASSRAGTGHGEQYF	TGTGCCAGCTCTCGGGCAGGGACAGGGCACGGCGAGCAGTACTTC
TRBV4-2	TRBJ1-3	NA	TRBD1	CASSQDPNRGRFSGNTIYF	TGTGCCAGCAGCCAAGACCCGAACAGGGGGCGTTTTTCCGGAAACACCATATATTTT
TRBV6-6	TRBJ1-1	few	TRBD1	CASRPGTGGNTEAFF	TGTGCCAGCAGACCCGGGACAGGGGGTAACACTGAAGCTTTCTTT
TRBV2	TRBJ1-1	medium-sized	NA	CASSHRDGGLEAFF	TGTGCCAGCAGCCACCGGGACGGGGGGCTCGAAGCTTTCTTT
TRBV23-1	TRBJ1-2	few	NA	CASSPNNYGYTF	TGCGCCAGCAGTCCTAATAACTATGGCTACACCTTC
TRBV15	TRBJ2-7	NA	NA	CATSRGTGSLSYEQYF	TGTGCCACCAGCAGGGGAACAGGGAGCCTCTCCTACGAGCAGTACTTC
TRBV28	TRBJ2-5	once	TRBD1	CASSLFAGTGFQETQYF	TGTGCCAGCAGTTTATTCGCCGGGACAGGGTTCCAAGAGACCCAGTACTTC
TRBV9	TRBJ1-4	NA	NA	CASSVDLANEKLFF	TGTGCCAGCAGCGTAGATTTGGCCAATGAAAAACTGTTTTTT
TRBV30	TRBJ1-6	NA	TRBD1	CAWRTGTNSPLHF	TGTGCCTGGAGGACAGGGACGAATTCACCCCTCCACTTT
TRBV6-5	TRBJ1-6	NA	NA	CASSHPEDNSPLHF	TGTGCCAGCAGCCACCCAGAAGATAATTCACCCCTCCACTTT
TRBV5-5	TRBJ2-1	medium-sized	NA	CASSLVGDEQFF	TGTGCCAGCAGCTTGGTAGGGGATGAGCAGTTCTTC
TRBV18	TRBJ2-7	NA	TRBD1	CASSPGTASYEQYF	TGTGCCAGCAGCCCCGGGACAGCCTCCTACGAGCAGTACTTC
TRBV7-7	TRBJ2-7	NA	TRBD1	CASSTGTGNEQYF	TGTGCCAGCAGCACCGGGACAGGGAACGAGCAGTACTTC
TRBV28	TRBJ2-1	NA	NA	CASGSRIFERFF	TGTGCCAGCGGGAGTCGGATCTTTGAGCGGTTCTTC
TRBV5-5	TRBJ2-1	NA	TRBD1	CASSQGQGVGNEQFF	TGTGCCAGCAGCCAGGGACAGGGAGTCGGCAATGAGCAGTTCTTC
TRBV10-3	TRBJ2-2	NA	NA	CAISALTGELFF	TGTGCCATCAGTGCCCTCACCGGGGAGCTGTTTTTT
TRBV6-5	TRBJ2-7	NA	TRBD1	CASSRTGDPSYEQYF	TGTGCCAGCTCCAGGACAGGGGACCCCTCCTACGAGCAGTACTTC
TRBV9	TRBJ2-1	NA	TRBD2	CASSVEGLEYNEQFF	TGTGCCAGCAGCGTAGAGGGACTAGAATACAATGAGCAGTTCTTC
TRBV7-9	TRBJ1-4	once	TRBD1	CASSDRGDRGNEKLFF	TGTGCCAGCAGCGACAGGGGGGACAGGGGTAATGAAAAACTGTTTTTT
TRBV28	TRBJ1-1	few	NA	CATWDTTTLEAFF	TGTGCCACCTGGGACACAACAACACTTGAAGCTTTCTTT
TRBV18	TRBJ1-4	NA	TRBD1	CASSPLDREENEKLFF	TGTGCCAGCTCACCACTTGACAGGGAAGAGAATGAAAAACTGTTTTTT
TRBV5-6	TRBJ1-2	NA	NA	CASSEDRKYGYTF	TGTGCCAGCAGCGAGGACAGAAAATATGGCTACACCTTC
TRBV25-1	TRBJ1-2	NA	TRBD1	CASSAWTGVNYGYTF	TGTGCCAGCAGTGCCTGGACAGGAGTAAACTATGGCTACACCTTC
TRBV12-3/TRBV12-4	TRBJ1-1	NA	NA	CASSENMNTEAFF	TGTGCCAGCAGTGAAAACATGAACACTGAAGCTTTCTTT
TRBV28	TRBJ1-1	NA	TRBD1	CASSYGQGVETEAFF	TGTGCCAGCAGTTACGGACAGGGAGTCGAAACTGAAGCTTTCTTT
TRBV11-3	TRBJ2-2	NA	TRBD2	CASRPQREANTGELFF	TGTGCCAGCAGACCCCAGCGGGAGGCGAACACCGGGGAGCTGTTTTTT
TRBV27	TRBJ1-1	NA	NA	CASSLTGQGIQAFF	TGTGCCAGCAGTTTGACGGGACAAGGAATACAAGCTTTCTTT
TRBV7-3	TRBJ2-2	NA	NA	CASRVTGRSTGELFF	TGTGCCAGCAGAGTGACAGGGAGGAGTACCGGGGAGCTGTTTTTT
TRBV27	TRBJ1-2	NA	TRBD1	CASRAVGQGLHGYTF	TGTGCCAGCAGAGCAGTTGGACAGGGGTTACATGGCTACACCTTC
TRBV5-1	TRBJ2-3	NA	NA	CASSLGRGDTQYF	TGCGCCAGCAGCTTAGGGCGGGGAGATACGCAGTATTTT
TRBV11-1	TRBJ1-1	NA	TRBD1	CASSVRQGRHTEAFF	TGTGCCAGCAGCGTTCGACAGGGGAGGCACACTGAAGCTTTCTTT
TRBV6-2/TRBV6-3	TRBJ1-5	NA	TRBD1	CASSPGGASQPQHF	TGTGCCAGCAGTCCAGGGGGCGCGAGTCAGCCCCAGCATTTT
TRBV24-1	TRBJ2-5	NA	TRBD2	CATGTSGRGNQETQYF	TGTGCCACCGGGACTAGCGGGAGAGGGAACCAAGAGACCCAGTACTTC
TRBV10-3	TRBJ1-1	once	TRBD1	CAISGRGQGRTEAFF	TGTGCCATCAGTGGACGAGGACAGGGACGCACTGAAGCTTTCTTT
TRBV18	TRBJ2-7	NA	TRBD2	CASSPANPIAGGHREQYF	TGTGCCAGCTCACCCGCAAACCCTATAGCGGGGGGGCATCGGGAGCAGTACTTC